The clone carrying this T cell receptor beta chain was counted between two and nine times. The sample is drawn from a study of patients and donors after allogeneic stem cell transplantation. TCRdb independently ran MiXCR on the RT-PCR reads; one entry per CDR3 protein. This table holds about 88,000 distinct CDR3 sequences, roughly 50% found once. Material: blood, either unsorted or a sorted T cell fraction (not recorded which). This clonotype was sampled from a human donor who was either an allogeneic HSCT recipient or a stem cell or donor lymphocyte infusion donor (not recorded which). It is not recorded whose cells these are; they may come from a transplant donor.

The CDR3 region is CASRRQGNQPQHF. The DNA for the CDR3 is TGTGCCAGCAGGCGACAGGGGAATCAGCCCCAGCATTTT. The V gene is TRBV12-3 or TRBV12-4, the J gene TRBJ1-5; TRBD1 matches 8 bases. The CDR3 totals 13 residues. The ends lost 6 bases at V and 4 bases at J; junction bases unmatched: 2.